This TCR beta chain was captured in a study of OX40 agonist ivuxolimab in advanced cancers. Trimming at V came to 6 bases and at J to 3 bases, leaving 9 bases not matched to a gene. Germline CDR1 and CDR2: SNHLY and FYNNEI. CDR3 length: 16 residues. Repertoires were generated with immunoSEQ multiplex PCR, while TCRdb's copy carries only in-frame clones and drops some. The data show about 91,000 clones, more than 80% seen once. J is TRBJ2-1 and V is TRBV2; 9 bases line up with TRBD2. The sequence was collected from an adult with an advanced solid tumor such as melanoma, head and neck, liver or kidney cancer. Sequenced here: CD4+ or CD8+ T cells sorted from blood, sampled in a trial of the OX40 agonist ivuxolimab. The DNA for the CDR3 is TGTGCCAGCAGCCCCGATAGCGGGAGATACTACAATGAGCAGTTCTTC. Amino acid sequence: CASSPDSGRYYNEQFF.